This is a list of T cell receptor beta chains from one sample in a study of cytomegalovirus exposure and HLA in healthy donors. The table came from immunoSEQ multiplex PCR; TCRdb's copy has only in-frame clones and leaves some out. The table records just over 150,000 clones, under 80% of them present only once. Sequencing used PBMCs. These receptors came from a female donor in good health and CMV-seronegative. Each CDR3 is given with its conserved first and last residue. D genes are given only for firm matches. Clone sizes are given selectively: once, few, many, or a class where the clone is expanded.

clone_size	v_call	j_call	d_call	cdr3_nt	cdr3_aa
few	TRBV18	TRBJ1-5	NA	TGTGCCAGCTCATCCGGGGGGGCTGGTCAGCCCCAGCATTTT	CASSSGGAGQPQHF
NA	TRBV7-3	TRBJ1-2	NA	TGTGCCAGCAGCCGTGACAACGGGCGGTCCCCAAGCGGCTATGGCTACACCTTC	CASSRDNGRSPSGYGYTF
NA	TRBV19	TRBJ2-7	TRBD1	TGTGCCAGTAGTACCCCGGGACAGGGTACCTACGAGCAGTACTTC	CASSTPGQGTYEQYF
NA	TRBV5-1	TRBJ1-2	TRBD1	TGCGCCAGCAGCTTGGGGACAGGGGATGGCTACACCTTC	CASSLGTGDGYTF
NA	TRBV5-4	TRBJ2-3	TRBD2	TGTGCCAGCAGCTTGCTCACTAGCGTTACCACAGATACGCAGTATTTT	CASSLLTSVTTDTQYF
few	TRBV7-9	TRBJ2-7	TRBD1	TGTGCCAGCAGCCAGGGACAGGCTTCATCCTACGAGCAGTACTTC	CASSQGQASSYEQYF
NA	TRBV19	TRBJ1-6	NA	TGTGCCAGTAGTATCACAGGGAATAATTCACCCCTCCACTTT	CASSITGNNSPLHF
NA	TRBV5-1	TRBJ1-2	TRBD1	TGCGCCAGCAGCCCCGGACAGGGGGCGCGTAACTATGGCTACACCTTC	CASSPGQGARNYGYTF
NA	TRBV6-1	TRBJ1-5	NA	TGTGCCAGCAGTGAATTCGCAGGGGCATTGGGGAAGCCCCAGCATTTT	CASSEFAGALGKPQHF
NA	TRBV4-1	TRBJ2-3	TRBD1	TGCGCCAGCAGCCAACGGACAGGGAGCACAGATACGCAGTATTTT	CASSQRTGSTDTQYF
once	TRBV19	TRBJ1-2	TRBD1	TGTGCCAGTAGTTCCCCGAGGACAGGGAACTATGGCTACACCTTC	CASSSPRTGNYGYTF
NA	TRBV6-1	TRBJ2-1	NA	TGTGCCAGCAGTGATCTAAGTAGCAATGAGCAGTTCTTC	CASSDLSSNEQFF
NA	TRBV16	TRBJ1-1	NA	TGTGCCAGCAGCCAACTACAGGGACAGAACACTGAAGCTTTCTTT	CASSQLQGQNTEAFF
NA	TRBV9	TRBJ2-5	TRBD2	TGTGCCAGCAGCGTAGATATGGCGGGAGGGGGAGAGACCCAGTACTTC	CASSVDMAGGGETQYF
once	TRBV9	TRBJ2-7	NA	TGTGCCAGCAGCGTCGGGGATACCTACGAGCAGTACTTC	CASSVGDTYEQYF
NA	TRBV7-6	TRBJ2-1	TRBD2	TGTGCCAGCAGCGCGAACGGGGGGGCCGGGAGTGAGCAGTTCTTC	CASSANGGAGSEQFF
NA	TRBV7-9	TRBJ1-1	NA	TGTGCCAGCAGCTTCGACACGAACACTGAAGCTTTCTTT	CASSFDTNTEAFF
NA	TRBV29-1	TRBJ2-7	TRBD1	TGCAGCGTCCTGGACAGGGATCTTTACGAGCAGTACTTC	CSVLDRDLYEQYF
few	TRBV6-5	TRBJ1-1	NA	TGTGCCAGCAGTTACAGTAACTTGAACACTGAAGCTTTCTTT	CASSYSNLNTEAFF
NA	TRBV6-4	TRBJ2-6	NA	TGTGCCAGAGCCTCCGGACTGTTCTCTGTGGCCAACGTCCTGACTTTC	CARASGLFSVANVLTF
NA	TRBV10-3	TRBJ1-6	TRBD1	TGTGCCATCAACCCCGGGCAGGGGGATTCACCCCTCCACTTT	CAINPGQGDSPLHF
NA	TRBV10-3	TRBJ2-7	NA	TGTGCCATCAGCACGCTTGGGGGGCGGGAGTCAACCTACGAGCAGTACTTC	CAISTLGGRESTYEQYF
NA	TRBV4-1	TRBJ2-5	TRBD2	TGCGCCAGCAGCCAACTGGGACTAGCGGGAGAGACCCAGTACTTC	CASSQLGLAGETQYF
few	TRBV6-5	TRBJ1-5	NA	TGTGCCAGCAGGCTTGCGGGGGATCAGCCCCAGCATTTT	CASRLAGDQPQHF
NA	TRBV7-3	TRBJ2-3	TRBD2	TGTGCCAGCAGCATAGCGGGGTCTAGCACAGATACGCAGTATTTT	CASSIAGSSTDTQYF
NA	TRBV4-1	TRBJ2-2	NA	TGCGCCAGCACCCCCTTAGCGACGAACACCGGGGAGCTGTTTTTT	CASTPLATNTGELFF
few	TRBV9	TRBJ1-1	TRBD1	TGTGCCAGCAGCCCCCGTGACAGGGGGCAACGCACTGAAGCTTTCTTT	CASSPRDRGQRTEAFF
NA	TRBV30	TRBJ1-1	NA	TGTGCCTGGAGTAGGGCAGGGCAGGCTGAAGCTTTCTTT	CAWSRAGQAEAFF
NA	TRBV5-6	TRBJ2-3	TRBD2	TGTGCCAGCAGGACAGTGACTAGCGGAATTGGCACAGATACGCAGTATTTT	CASRTVTSGIGTDTQYF
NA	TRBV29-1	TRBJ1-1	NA	TGCAGCGTTTCGACAGGTTCGGGCACTGAAGCTTTCTTT	CSVSTGSGTEAFF
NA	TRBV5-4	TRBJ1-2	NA	TGTGCCAGCAGCTTGAAAAAGGCGGGTAGCTATGGCTACACCTTC	CASSLKKAGSYGYTF
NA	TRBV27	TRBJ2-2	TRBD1	TGTGCCAGCAAGGCGCAGGGGGCAATTCCAGGGGAGCTGTTTTTT	CASKAQGAIPGELFF
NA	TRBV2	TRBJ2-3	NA	TGTGCCAGCAGTGACTGGCAGGGGAGCACAGATACGCAGTATTTT	CASSDWQGSTDTQYF
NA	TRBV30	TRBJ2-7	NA	TGTGCCGGGGGAGGGGGTTCCTACGAGCAGTACTTC	CAGGGGSYEQYF
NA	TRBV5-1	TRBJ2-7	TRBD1	TGCGCCAGCAGCTTTGAAGGGGGCGCAGGGTACGAGCAGTACTTC	CASSFEGGAGYEQYF
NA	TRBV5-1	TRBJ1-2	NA	TGCGCCAGCAGCTGGGACACCAGCTCCTATGGCTACACCTTC	CASSWDTSSYGYTF
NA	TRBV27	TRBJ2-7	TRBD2	TGTGCCAGCAGGACTAGCGGGAGATCCGAGCAGTACTTC	CASRTSGRSEQYF
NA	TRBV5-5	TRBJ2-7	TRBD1	TGTGCCAGCAGCTTGTCTACGGGACAGACCTACGAGCAGTACTTC	CASSLSTGQTYEQYF
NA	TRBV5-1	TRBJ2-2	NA	TGCGCCAGCAGCGTACCGGGACTTGACACCGGGGAGCTGTTTTTT	CASSVPGLDTGELFF
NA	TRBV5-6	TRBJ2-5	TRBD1	TGTGCCAGCAGTCTAAGGGGGCGCGGGGAGACCCAGTACTTC	CASSLRGRGETQYF
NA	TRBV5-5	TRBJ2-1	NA	TGTGCCAGCAGCTTCGCAGCAGGGGAGGGTGAGCAGTTCTTC	CASSFAAGEGEQFF
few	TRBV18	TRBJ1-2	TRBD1	TGTGCCAGCTCACCACAGGGGGCGAATGGCTACACCTTC	CASSPQGANGYTF
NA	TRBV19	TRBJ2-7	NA	TGTGCCAGTAGTATCAGGTCCCCCAACTACGAGCAGTACTTC	CASSIRSPNYEQYF
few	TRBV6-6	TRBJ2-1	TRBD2	TGTGCCAGCACCGCTAGCGGGGGGTCTACCTACAATGAGCAGTTCTTC	CASTASGGSTYNEQFF
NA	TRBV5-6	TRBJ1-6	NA	TGTGCCAGCAGCTTGGTGACACAGTCCAATTCACCCCTCCACTTT	CASSLVTQSNSPLHF
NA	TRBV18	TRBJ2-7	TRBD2	TGTGCCAGCTCACCAAGGACTAGCGGGGGTGCCTACGAGCAGTACTTC	CASSPRTSGGAYEQYF
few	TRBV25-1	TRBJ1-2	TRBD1	TGTGCCAGCAGTGCTTGGGACAGGGACTATGGCTACACCTTC	CASSAWDRDYGYTF
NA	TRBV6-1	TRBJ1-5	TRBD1	TGTGCCAGCACCCCGACAGGGAGAAATCAGCCCCAGCATTTT	CASTPTGRNQPQHF
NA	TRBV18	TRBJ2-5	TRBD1	TGTGCCAGCTCACCGGTACAGGGGACCCAAGAGACCCAGTACTTC	CASSPVQGTQETQYF
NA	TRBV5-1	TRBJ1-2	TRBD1	TGCGCCAGCAGCTGGGACAGCCCTATTCTGGGTGGCTACACCTTC	CASSWDSPILGGYTF
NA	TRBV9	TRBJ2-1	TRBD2	TGTGCCAGCAGCGTCGGGACTAGCGGTTACAATGAGCAGTTCTTC	CASSVGTSGYNEQFF
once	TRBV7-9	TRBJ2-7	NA	TGTGCCAGCAGCTCCTTCTACGAGCAGTACTTC	CASSSFYEQYF
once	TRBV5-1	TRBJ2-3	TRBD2	TGCGCCAGCAGCTTGGGCGGACTAGCAGATACGCAGTATTTT	CASSLGGLADTQYF
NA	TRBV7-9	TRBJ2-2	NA	TGTGCCAGCTTGGGCCGCCAGAACACCGGGGAGCTGTTTTTT	CASLGRQNTGELFF